The source of this T cell receptor beta chain is a study of T cell changes during pregnancy in multiple sclerosis. V was trimmed by 3 bases and J by 6 bases, leaving 14 bases between them. Per germline, CDR1 SGHAT and CDR2 FQNNGV. This CDR3 is built from 14 residues. Measured with immunoSEQ multiplex PCR; TCRdb has only the in-frame clones, and not every one. The sample has roughly 110,000 clones, 92% seen once; the top ten hold 1.6%. The gene calls are TRBV11-2 and TRBJ1-1; a possible D gene is TRBD1 (6 bases). Sequences were derived from peripheral blood, sampled after pregnancy. This TCR came from a female donor with multiple sclerosis, enrolled in a pregnancy study. CDR3 sequence: CASSFLTGIPEAFF. CDR3 in DNA: TGTGCCAGCAGCTTCCTTACAGGGATCCCTGAAGCTTTCTTT.